This T cell receptor beta chain stems from a study of identical twins. Study outcomes and limitations: Whereas memory repertoires showed no such difference, abundant cord blood beta clonotypes carried fewer insertions.

Using its own MiXCR run on the 5' RACE reads, TCRdb lists one record per CDR3 protein. Of approximately 600,000 distinct CDR3 sequences in the sample, roughly 9.5% were seen once. The CDR3 runs to 15 residues. Germline values: CDR1 MNHEY, CDR2 SMNVEV (reference sequence). V was clipped by 0 bases and J by 5 bases, with 13 bases between them. Only healthy Caucasians were included as donors. This clonotype was found a few times. Its antigen is as yet unknown. These data are also associated with another study on yellow fever vaccine responses in identical twins. That work adds: Twin vaccine T cell responses reportedly seemed partly convergent, partly personalized.

Sequenced input: PBMCs. This TCR was recovered from a woman younger than 35 in good health. This chain uses TRBV27 with TRBJ2-5, with TRBD2 as a possible D gene (5 bases). The CDR3 region has the DNA TGTGCCAGCAGTTTATCGCCCGGGAATGTTGAGACCCAGTACTTC. Its protein product is CASSLSPGNVETQYF.